The 10 T cell receptor beta chains reported below all come from one sample, sequenced in a study of blood T cell repertoires in COVID-19 (dated by TCRdb to the early 2020s). To prepare the library, the immunoSEQ multiplex PCR assay was applied. TCRdb obtained this table from immuneACCESS and retained in-frame rearrangements with V and J assigned. These tables miss some clones; where compared with another copy, unresolved V genes account for less than half of the shortfall, and the remainder is unexplained. The sample records fewer than 200,000 clones, approximately 85% of which are singletons. Approximately 9% of the sample is in the top ten clones. Sequencing was performed on PBMCs or T cells enriched from blood (not recorded which). The receptor source for this set is a woman aged 18-35 years who had recovered from COVID-19.

The chain has TRBV23-1 and TRBJ2-7; D call uncertain. TRBV23-1 is classed as an ORF, of uncertain function. The CDR3 consists of 11 residues. The V end was cut by 8 bases, the J end by 1 base, with 6 bases between. The CDR3 region is CASGTSYEQYF. CDR3 DNA sequence: TGCGCCAGCGGCACATCCTACGAGCAGTACTTC.

The chain recombines TRBV4-3 with TRBJ1-2; 7 nucleotides agree with TRBD1. With 1 base clipped from V and 1 base from J, the junction kept 3 bases outside the gene matches. The CDR3 is 15 residues long. The germline V gene has CDR1 LGHNA and CDR2 YSLEER. The DNA for the CDR3 is TGCGCCAGCAGCCAAGGAGGGGGCAGTAACTATGGCTACACCTTC. Its translation: CASSQGGGSNYGYTF.

The chain is built from TRBV27 and TRBJ2-3, with D maybe TRBD1 (6 bases). Deletions cut 8 bases from V and 1 base from J, with 16 bases between. The CDR3 runs 15 residues. Germline V gene data show CDR1 as MNHEY and CDR2 as SMNVEV (reference sequence). CDR3 protein: CASVPGTHGTDTQYF. The CDR3 DNA follows: TGTGCCAGCGTGCCCGGGACACACGGCACAGATACGCAGTATTTT.

This sequence joins TRBV9 and TRBJ2-7; the match to TRBD2 covers 7 bases. The CDR3 extends over 14 amino acids. Looked up from germline, CDR1 is SGDLS and CDR2 is YYNGEE. Germline trimming cut 2 bases from V and 0 bases from J; bases unmatched to any gene: 2. CDR3 loop: CASSVSGNSYEQYF. CDR3 DNA: TGTGCCAGCAGCGTCAGCGGGAACTCCTACGAGCAGTACTTC.

V usage is TRBV19 and J usage is TRBJ1-2; D is unclear. This CDR3 contains 15 residues. Germline-derived CDR1 and CDR2 are LNHDA and SQIVND (reference sequence). V was trimmed by 5 bases and J by 6 bases, leaving 19 bases between them. The CDR3 protein is CASSSNGWAADGYTF. Here the CDR3 DNA reads TGTGCCAGTAGTTCAAATGGGTGGGCAGCAGATGGCTACACCTTC.

V is TRBV5-1 and J is TRBJ2-3; D is possibly TRBD2 (5 bases). Trimming took 0 bases from V and 2 from J, leaving 13 bases between them. Germline-derived CDR1 and CDR2 are SGHRS and YFSETQ. The CDR3 loop spans 16 amino acids. As DNA, the CDR3 is TGCGCCAGCAGCTTGGACGGGGATGGACCCACAGATACGCAGTATTTT. This sequence encodes CASSLDGDGPTDTQYF.

The chain joins TRBV28 to TRBJ2-1, with 10 positions matching TRBD2. Looked up from germline, CDR1 is MDHEN and CDR2 is SYDVKM. The CDR3 length is 16 residues. With 5 bases clipped from V and 7 bases from J, the junction kept 11 bases outside the gene matches. This CDR3 is CASSLSGRVSRNEQFF. CDR3 sequence (DNA): TGTGCCAGCAGTCTGAGCGGGAGGGTAAGCAGGAATGAGCAGTTCTTC.

V usage is TRBV4-1 and J usage is TRBJ2-3; TRBD2 aligns across 7 bases. V was clipped by 0 bases and J by 4 bases; unmatched bases: 4. Looked up from germline, CDR1 is MGHRA and CDR2 is YSYEKL. The CDR3 is 15 residues long. DNA of the CDR3: TGCGCCAGCAGCCAAGAAGCGGGGAGGTCAGATACGCAGTATTTT. Amino acid sequence: CASSQEAGRSDTQYF.

This chain uses TRBV18 with TRBJ1-2; D is unresolved. The CDR3 totals 14 residues. Germline-derived CDR1 and CDR2 are KGHSH and LQKENI. V was clipped by 2 bases and J by 0 bases, with 7 bases between them. CDR3 in amino acids: CASSPGLANYGYTF. As DNA, the CDR3 is TGTGCCAGCTCACCAGGCCTAGCTAACTATGGCTACACCTTC.

This clone has a single count. The chain joins TRBV3-1 (or the pseudogene TRBV3-2) to TRBJ1-1; TRBD1 might be the D (5 bases). In germline, CDR1 is LGHDT, CDR2 YNNKEL (reference sequence). The CDR3 has 12 amino acids. The V end was cut by 9 bases, the J end by 1 base, with 9 bases between. The CDR3 protein is CASRQGNTEAFF. The CDR3 DNA reads TGTGCCAGTCGTCAGGGGAACACTGAAGCTTTCTTT.